This TCR beta chain was recorded in a study of cytomegalovirus exposure and HLA in healthy donors. General study findings and limits: HLA-A and HLA-B allele assignments for most subjects were reportedly predicted accurately using TCR beta sequences. Common viral pathogens seemed to be connected with several of the most significant clusters, according to a later analysis.

Turning to this clone: Its antigen remains unidentified.

Healthy bone marrow donors made up the cohort. This PCR relied on a set of 60 Vbeta primers and 13 Jbeta primers. Assay used: immunoSEQ multiplex PCR; TCRdb lists only in-frame clones, some missing. This repertoire includes around 37,000 clones. This TCR was recovered from a human donor in good health. The sample was PBMCs.

The chain's CDR3 is CASSLGSYSNQPQHF. DNA of the CDR3: TGTGCCAGCAGCTTAGGGAGTTATAGCAATCAGCCCCAGCATTTT. The V call is TRBV7-2, the J call TRBJ1-5, with unresolved D. The CDR3 contains 15 residues. Germline values: CDR1 SGHTA, CDR2 FQGNSA. V was clipped by 1 base and J by 0 bases, with 7 bases between them.